The rows below give T cell receptor beta chains drawn from one sample of a study of OX40 agonist ivuxolimab in advanced cancers. The table came from immunoSEQ multiplex PCR; TCRdb's copy has only in-frame clones and leaves some out. The table includes over 45,000 clones, 65% to 85% detected once. The starting material was CD4+ or CD8+ T cells sorted from blood, obtained in a trial of the OX40 agonist ivuxolimab. These receptors all come from an adult with an advanced solid tumor such as melanoma, head and neck, liver or kidney cancer. The CDR3 runs from the conserved cysteine through the conserved F or W. The D gene is left open where the match is weak. Where a row states a size, it is once, few, many or the class of an expanded clone; other rows omit it.

DNA	CDR3	J	size	V	D
TGTGCCTGGAGTACCTCGTCGAGGATTAATGAAAAACTGTTTTTT	CAWSTSSRINEKLFF	TRBJ1-4	.	TRBV30	.
TGTGCCAGCAGCGGGACTAGCGGAAACACAGATACGCAGTATTTT	CASSGTSGNTDTQYF	TRBJ2-3	once	TRBV2	TRBD2
TGTGCCAGCAGCTTAGCAGGAGGCGAGCAGTACTTC	CASSLAGGEQYF	TRBJ2-7	.	TRBV5-4	.
TGTGCCAGCAGCCCAGACAGGGGAGGGGAGACCCAGTACTTC	CASSPDRGGETQYF	TRBJ2-5	.	TRBV7-3	.
TGCGCCAGCAGCCAAGATAGGACAGGGCGTTTTGGGGCCAACGTCCTGACTTTC	CASSQDRTGRFGANVLTF	TRBJ2-6	.	TRBV4-1	TRBD1
TGTGCCAGCAGCCCCCAAAGCAACGGTCTGGAGCAGTACTTC	CASSPQSNGLEQYF	TRBJ2-7	.	TRBV9	.
TGTGCCAGCAGTTTAGTAGGGAGAGAAGCTTTCTTT	CASSLVGREAFF	TRBJ1-1	once	TRBV27	.
TGTGCCAGCAGCGTGGATCAGGGACTCTACGAGCAGTACTTC	CASSVDQGLYEQYF	TRBJ2-7	.	TRBV9	.
TGTGCCATCAGTCCGGGACGCAACTCCTACGAGCAGTACTTC	CAISPGRNSYEQYF	TRBJ2-7	.	TRBV10-3	.
TGTGCCAGTAGTACGGGTTCGGGCAGGGGCTCTGGAAACACCATATATTTT	CASSTGSGRGSGNTIYF	TRBJ1-3	.	TRBV19	.
TGTGCCAGCAGGACTCAGGGTTTGGGCACCGGGGAGCTGTTTTTT	CASRTQGLGTGELFF	TRBJ2-2	.	TRBV2	.
TGTGCCAGCAGACCAAAGGGGACCGACAATGAGCAGTTCTTC	CASRPKGTDNEQFF	TRBJ2-1	.	TRBV11-1	.
TGTGCCAGCAGCGCCTACGGAGGAGCGGGGAACACCGGGGAGCTGTTTTTT	CASSAYGGAGNTGELFF	TRBJ2-2	.	TRBV9	.
TGTGCCACCAGCCGTAGTATGGGATCACCCCTCCACTTT	CATSRSMGSPLHF	TRBJ1-6	.	TRBV15	.
TGCGCCAGCAGCCGAGGACCGGGACAGGGATTCAACGAGCAGTACTTC	CASSRGPGQGFNEQYF	TRBJ2-7	.	TRBV4-3	TRBD1
TGCAGCGTCAAACACGGGGCCAACGTCCTGACTTTC	CSVKHGANVLTF	TRBJ2-6	.	TRBV29-1	.
TGTGCCAGCAGGGGCTCTTACTCTGGAAACACCATATATTTT	CASRGSYSGNTIYF	TRBJ1-3	.	TRBV11-2	.
TGTGCCAGTAGTTCCCCGGGACTAGCTGATAACACCGGGGAGCTGTTTTTT	CASSSPGLADNTGELFF	TRBJ2-2	.	TRBV19	TRBD2
TGTGCCAGCAGCCAACAGAACTATGGCTACACCTTC	CASSQQNYGYTF	TRBJ1-2	few	TRBV14	.
TGTGCTAGTGGTTTGAGTCATGGCTACACCTTC	CASGLSHGYTF	TRBJ1-2	.	TRBV12-5	.
TGTGCCACCAGCAGAGATCGGGGAACCGGGGAGCTGTTTTTT	CATSRDRGTGELFF	TRBJ2-2	.	TRBV15	.
TGTGCCAGCTCCCGGCAGAATTGGGAGACCCAGTACTTC	CASSRQNWETQYF	TRBJ2-5	once	TRBV7-6	.
TGTGCCAGCAGCGCCGGACTAGCGTGGACATACGAGCAGTACTTC	CASSAGLAWTYEQYF	TRBJ2-7	few	TRBV9	TRBD2
TGTGCCAGTAGTATTGGGGGGCAGGGGGCCTACAATGAGCAGTTCTTC	CASSIGGQGAYNEQFF	TRBJ2-1	few	TRBV19	.
TGTGCCAGCAGTGTAGAGGGGAACACTGAAGCTTTCTTT	CASSVEGNTEAFF	TRBJ1-1	.	TRBV6-4	.
TGTGCCAGCTCACCACGAGGACAGGGAAGTGGCGAGCAGTACTTC	CASSPRGQGSGEQYF	TRBJ2-7	.	TRBV18	TRBD1
TGCGCCAGCAGCTGGGGGAGGACAGGGAGCGGTAATGGCTACACCTTC	CASSWGRTGSGNGYTF	TRBJ1-2	.	TRBV5-1	TRBD1
TGTGCCAGTAGTATAGGCAGACACGCCGCAATCTATGGCTACACCTTC	CASSIGRHAAIYGYTF	TRBJ1-2	once	TRBV19	.